Listed below are T cell receptor beta chains from one sample, sequenced in a study of breast tumors, draining lymph nodes, adjacent tissues. Using its own MiXCR run on the multiplex PCR reads, TCRdb lists one record per CDR3 protein. The table shows 20,000 to 25,000 distinct CDR3 sequences, with approximately 51% occurring only once. Sequenced sample: breast tumor tissue. Source of these receptors: a female donor with breast cancer. Some clones in this sample may be carry-over from other donors' samples. The CDR3 runs from the conserved cysteine through the conserved F or W. The order of the fields is V gene, D gene, clone size, J gene, CDR3 protein, CDR3 DNA. A D gene is named only where the DNA matches it firmly. Size values are once, few and many counts, or a class for expanded clones, and some rows have none.

TRBV25-1	NA	many	TRBJ2-7	CASSEGGREQYF	TGTGCCAGCAGTGAAGGAGGACGCGAGCAGTACTTC
TRBV6-5	NA	few	TRBJ2-7	CASKRSYEQYF	TGTGCCAGCAAACGTTCCTACGAGCAGTACTTC
TRBV29-1	NA	NA	TRBJ2-2	CSVEKGSGELFF	TGCAGCGTTGAGAAGGGATCCGGGGAGCTGTTTTTT
TRBV20-1	TRBD1	NA	TRBJ2-7	CSASRDSTYEQYF	TGCAGTGCCAGCCGGGACAGTACCTACGAGCAGTACTTC
TRBV6-2/TRBV6-3	TRBD2	NA	TRBJ2-1	CASSWGLAGWGEQFF	TGTGCCAGCAGTTGGGGACTAGCGGGATGGGGTGAGCAGTTCTTC
TRBV10-3	NA	medium-sized	TRBJ2-1	CAIRERSYNEQFF	TGTGCCATCAGGGAGCGCTCCTACAATGAGCAGTTCTTC
TRBV12-3/TRBV12-4	NA	NA	TRBJ2-5	CASSFSGGLETQYF	TGTGCCAGCAGTTTCTCAGGGGGGCTCGAGACCCAGTACTTC
TRBV29-1	NA	NA	TRBJ2-1	CSSRRFDEQFF	TGCAGCTCTAGAAGGTTCGATGAGCAGTTCTTC
TRBV4-2	TRBD2	many	TRBJ2-3	CASSQEGLGLANTDTQYF	TGTGCCAGCAGCCAAGAGGGTCTTGGACTAGCGAACACAGATACGCAGTATTTT
TRBV7-9	NA	NA	TRBJ1-2	CASSLDVGHAF	TGTGCCAGCAGCTTAGATGTTGGCCACGCCTTC
TRBV2	NA	NA	TRBJ1-6	CASRSGSFSPLHF	TGTGCCAGCAGGTCTGGGTCGTTTTCACCCCTCCACTTT
TRBV4-3	TRBD2	many	TRBJ2-3	CASSNYQAGVADTQYF	TGCGCCAGCAGCAACTACCAAGCGGGAGTGGCAGATACGCAGTATTTT
TRBV27	TRBD2	many	TRBJ2-4	CASKPGVGGLAKNIQYF	TGTGCCAGCAAACCTGGGGTGGGAGGGCTAGCCAAAAACATTCAGTACTTC
TRBV12-3/TRBV12-4	TRBD2	NA	TRBJ2-7	CVSIWGGEYEQYF	TGTGTCAGCATCTGGGGGGGGGAGTACGAGCAGTACTTC
TRBV9	TRBD1	NA	TRBJ2-3	CASSRTGDTDTQYF	TGTGCCAGCAGCCGGACAGGGGACACAGATACGCAGTATTTT
TRBV20-1	TRBD2	NA	TRBJ2-1	CSAEGLAGNTYNEQFF	TGCAGTGCGGAAGGACTAGCGGGAAACACCTACAATGAGCAGTTCTTC
TRBV5-1	TRBD2	NA	TRBJ2-3	CASSKLAGARDTQYF	TGCGCCAGCAGCAAACTAGCGGGAGCAAGAGATACGCAGTATTTT
TRBV7-2	TRBD1	NA	TRBJ1-6	CASSLRQGSDSPLHF	TGTGCCAGCAGCTTAAGACAGGGAAGTGATTCACCCCTCCACTTT
TRBV4-1	TRBD2	once	TRBJ2-7	CASSQDRNSGISGEQYF	TGCGCCAGCAGCCAAGATAGGAATAGCGGGATTAGCGGGGAGCAGTACTTC
TRBV28	TRBD2	NA	TRBJ2-3	CASSTRTSGQTDTQYF	TGTGCCAGCAGTACCCGGACTAGCGGACAGACAGATACGCAGTATTTT
TRBV28	NA	many	TRBJ2-3	CASSLTRGNTQYF	TGTGCCAGCAGTCTTACTAGGGGTAATACGCAGTATTTT
TRBV6-2/TRBV6-3	TRBD1	many	TRBJ1-5	CASSYIGQGFSQPQHF	TGTGCCAGCAGTTACATAGGACAGGGATTCTCGCAGCCCCAGCATTTT
TRBV7-6	TRBD2	NA	TRBJ2-1	CASSLSSGSYNEQFF	TGTGCCAGCAGCTTATCTAGCGGGAGTTACAATGAGCAGTTCTTC
TRBV6-1	NA	NA	TRBJ2-7	CASRWGSTTYEQYF	TGTGCCAGTAGGTGGGGGAGTACGACCTACGAGCAGTACTTC
TRBV7-2	TRBD2	NA	TRBJ2-2	CAKPGTSGSGASGKLFF	TGTGCCAAGCCCGGGACTAGCGGGAGCGGGGCCTCCGGGAAGCTGTTCTTT
TRBV3-1	TRBD2	many	TRBJ2-7	CASSQASGLAGNEQYF	TGTGCCAGCAGCCAAGCTTCGGGACTAGCGGGCAACGAGCAGTACTTC
TRBV7-9	TRBD2	NA	TRBJ2-1	CASSPGRTEQFF	TGTGCCAGCAGCCCCGGGAGGACCGAGCAGTTCTTC
TRBV6-2/TRBV6-3	TRBD2	many	TRBJ2-3	CASSHREADTDTQYF	TGTGCCAGCAGTCACCGGGAGGCCGACACAGATACGCAGTATTTT
TRBV20-1	TRBD2	NA	TRBJ2-3	CSAEGLAGGLGDTQYF	TGCAGTGCGGAAGGACTAGCGGGAGGGCTGGGAGATACGCAGTATTTT
TRBV5-1	NA	NA	TRBJ1-5	CASSLGDEQPQHF	TGCGCCAGCAGCTTGGGTGACGAACAGCCCCAGCATTTT
TRBV10-3	NA	many	TRBJ2-3	CAISEGAAASTDTQYF	TGTGCCATCAGTGAGGGCGCAGCTGCTAGCACAGATACGCAGTATTTT
TRBV5-6	TRBD2	few	TRBJ2-7	CASSPGTSGRAYEQYF	TGTGCCAGCAGTCCCGGGACTAGCGGGAGGGCCTACGAGCAGTACTTC
TRBV4-3	TRBD1	NA	TRBJ2-7	CASSQDLRTGAYEQYF	TGCGCCAGCAGCCAAGATCTAAGGACAGGGGCCTACGAGCAGTACTTC
TRBV20-1	TRBD2	many	TRBJ2-3	CSARDRRAAGGQSADTQYF	TGCAGTGCTAGAGATCGCAGAGCAGCGGGGGGCCAGTCAGCAGATACGCAGTATTTT
TRBV20-1	TRBD2	NA	TRBJ2-1	CSAEGLAGSEQFF	TGCAGTGCGGAAGGACTAGCGGGGTCTGAGCAGTTCTTC
TRBV5-8	NA	many	TRBJ2-5	CASSLDGQDLETQYF	TGTGCCAGCAGCTTGGACGGACAAGACCTAGAGACCCAGTACTTC
TRBV7-2	NA	NA	TRBJ2-7	CASSLGARTAAYEQYF	TGTGCCAGCAGCTTAGGGGCTAGGACAGCAGCATACGAGCAGTACTTC
TRBV12-3/TRBV12-4	NA	many	TRBJ2-4	CASSLRDHIQYF	TGTGCCAGCAGTTTACGGGACCACATTCAGTACTTC
TRBV9	NA	medium-sized	TRBJ2-3	CASSVLVGDTQYF	TGTGCCAGCAGCGTGCTGGTGGGGGATACGCAGTATTTT
TRBV5-4	NA	NA	TRBJ2-1	CASSSLEGQFF	TGTGCCAGCAGCTCCCTGGAGGGGCAGTTCTTC
TRBV20-1	NA	NA	TRBJ2-5	CSARRAEETQYF	TGCAGTGCTCGGAGGGCCGAGGAGACCCAGTACTTC
TRBV7-8	NA	medium-sized	TRBJ2-2	CASSLWEPGELFF	TGTGCCAGCAGCTTATGGGAGCCCGGGGAGCTGTTTTTT
TRBV7-3	TRBD2	NA	TRBJ2-7	CASSLPGLAGGSYEQYF	TGTGCCAGCAGTCTCCCCGGACTAGCGGGAGGAAGCTACGAGCAGTACTTC
TRBV20-1	TRBD2	once	TRBJ2-7	CSLAGAGGSVGEQYF	TGCAGTCTTGCTGGTGCGGGAGGGTCCGTGGGCGAGCAGTACTTC
TRBV7-2	TRBD2	NA	TRBJ2-5	CASSFSGGIQETQYF	TGTGCCAGCAGCTTTAGCGGGGGCATTCAAGAGACCCAGTACTTC
TRBV5-1	TRBD1	NA	TRBJ1-1	CASGSGGTNTEAFF	TGCGCCAGCGGCTCAGGGGGCACGAACACTGAAGCTTTCTTT
TRBV27	TRBD1	many	TRBJ2-1	CASRPGQGYNEQFF	TGTGCCAGCAGACCCGGACAGGGCTACAATGAGCAGTTCTTC
TRBV20-1	NA	medium-sized	TRBJ2-1	CSASGGKNEQFF	TGCAGTGCTAGTGGAGGGAAAAATGAGCAGTTCTTC
TRBV12-3/TRBV12-4	NA	NA	TRBJ2-1	CASSLFNEQFF	TGTGCCAGCAGTCTTTTCAACGAGCAGTTCTTC
TRBV6-2/TRBV6-3	NA	NA	TRBJ1-5	CASGAWGREDNQPQHF	TGTGCCAGCGGGGCCTGGGGCAGGGAGGACAATCAGCCCCAGCATTTT
TRBV10-1	TRBD2	NA	TRBJ2-7	CARGGVTSGRADYEQYF	TGCGCCAGAGGGGGGGTGACTAGCGGGAGGGCCGACTACGAGCAGTACTTC
TRBV7-2	TRBD1	NA	TRBJ1-2	CASSLHRTYPDRQGLYGYTF	TGTGCCAGCAGCTTACATCGGACTTACCCGGACCGACAGGGGTTGTATGGCTACACCTTC
TRBV7-7	TRBD1	NA	TRBJ2-7	CAGQDRGGLEGQYEQYF	TGTGCTGGACAGGACAGGGGAGGCCTAGAGGGCCAGTACGAGCAGTACTTC
TRBV20-1	TRBD2	once	TRBJ2-3	CSARDNKPGLAGVSTDTQYF	TGCAGTGCTAGAGATAATAAACCGGGACTAGCGGGAGTTAGCACAGATACGCAGTATTTT
TRBV19	TRBD2	NA	TRBJ2-1	CATRLAGSYNEQFF	TGTGCCACCCGACTAGCGGGATCCTACAATGAGCAGTTCTTC
TRBV7-8	TRBD2	few	TRBJ2-3	CASSLATSGSPYNEQYF	TGTGCCAGCAGCTTAGCGACTAGCGGGAGCCCCTACAATGAGCAGTATTTT
TRBV4-2	TRBD1	few	TRBJ1-4	CASRQGNEKLFF	TGTGCCAGCAGACAGGGGAATGAAAAACTGTTTTTT
TRBV28	NA	once	TRBJ2-4	CASSPGLLAKSIQYF	TGTGCCAGCAGTCCAGGGCTCTTGGCCAAAAGCATTCAGTACTTC
TRBV7-2	NA	medium-sized	TRBJ1-5	CASSSVTGSNQPQHF	TGTGCCAGCAGCTCCGTCACGGGGAGCAATCAGCCCCAGCATTTT
TRBV18	NA	many	TRBJ2-5	CASSPGSETQYF	TGTGCCAGCTCACCAGGGTCAGAGACCCAGTACTTC